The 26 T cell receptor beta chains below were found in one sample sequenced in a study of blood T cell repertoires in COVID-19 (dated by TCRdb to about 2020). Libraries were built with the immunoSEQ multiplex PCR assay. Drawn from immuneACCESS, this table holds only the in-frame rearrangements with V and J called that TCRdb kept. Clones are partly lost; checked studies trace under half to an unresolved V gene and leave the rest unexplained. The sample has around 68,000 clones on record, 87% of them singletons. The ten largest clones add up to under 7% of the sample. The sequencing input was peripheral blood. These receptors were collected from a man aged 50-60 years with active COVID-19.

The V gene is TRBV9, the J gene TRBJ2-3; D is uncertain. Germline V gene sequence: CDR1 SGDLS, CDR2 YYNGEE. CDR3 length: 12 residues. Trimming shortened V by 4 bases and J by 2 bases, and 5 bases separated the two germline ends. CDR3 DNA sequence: TGTGCCAGCAGCCCCTACACAGATACGCAGTATTTT. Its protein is CASSPYTDTQYF.

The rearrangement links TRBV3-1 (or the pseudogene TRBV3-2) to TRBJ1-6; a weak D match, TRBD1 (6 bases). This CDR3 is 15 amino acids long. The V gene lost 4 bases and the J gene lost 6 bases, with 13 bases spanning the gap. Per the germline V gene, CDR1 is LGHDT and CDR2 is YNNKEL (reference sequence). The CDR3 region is CASSRSGVLNSPLHF. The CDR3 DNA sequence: TGTGCCAGCAGCCGTTCAGGGGTCCTTAATTCACCCCTCCACTTT.

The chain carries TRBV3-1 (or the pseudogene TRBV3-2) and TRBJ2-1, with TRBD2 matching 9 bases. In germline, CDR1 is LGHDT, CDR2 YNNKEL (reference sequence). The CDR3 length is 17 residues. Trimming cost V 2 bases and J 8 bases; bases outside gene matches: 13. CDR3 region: CASSQNLAGTFSDEQFF. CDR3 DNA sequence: TGTGCCAGCAGCCAAAATCTAGCGGGAACCTTCTCGGATGAGCAGTTCTTC.

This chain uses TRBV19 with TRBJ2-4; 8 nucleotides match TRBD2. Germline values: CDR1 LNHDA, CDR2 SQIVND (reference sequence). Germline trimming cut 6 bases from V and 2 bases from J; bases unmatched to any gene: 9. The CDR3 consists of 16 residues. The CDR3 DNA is TGTGCCAGTAGCTTGAACGTAGCGGGGTCCAAAAACATTCAGTACTTC. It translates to CASSLNVAGSKNIQYF.

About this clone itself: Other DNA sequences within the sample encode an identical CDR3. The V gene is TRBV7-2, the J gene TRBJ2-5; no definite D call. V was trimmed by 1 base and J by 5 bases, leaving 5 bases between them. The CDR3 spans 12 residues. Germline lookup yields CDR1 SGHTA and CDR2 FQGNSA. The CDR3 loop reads CASSLVRETQYF. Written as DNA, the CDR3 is TGTGCCAGCAGCTTAGTGAGGGAGACCCAGTACTTC.

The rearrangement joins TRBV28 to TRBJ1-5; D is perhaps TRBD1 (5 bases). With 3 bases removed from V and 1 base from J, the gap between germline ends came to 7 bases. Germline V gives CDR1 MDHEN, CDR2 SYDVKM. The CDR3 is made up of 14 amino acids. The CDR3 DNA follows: TGTGCCAGCAGTTTTGGGGGGAGCAATCAGCCCCAGCATTTT. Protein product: CASSFGGSNQPQHF.

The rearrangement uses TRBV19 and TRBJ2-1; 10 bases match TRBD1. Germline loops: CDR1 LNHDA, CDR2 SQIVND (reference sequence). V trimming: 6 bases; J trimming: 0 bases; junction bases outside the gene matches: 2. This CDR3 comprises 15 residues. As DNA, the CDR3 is TGTGCCAGTAGGGACAGGGGGAGCTCCTACAATGAGCAGTTCTTC. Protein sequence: CASRDRGSSYNEQFF.

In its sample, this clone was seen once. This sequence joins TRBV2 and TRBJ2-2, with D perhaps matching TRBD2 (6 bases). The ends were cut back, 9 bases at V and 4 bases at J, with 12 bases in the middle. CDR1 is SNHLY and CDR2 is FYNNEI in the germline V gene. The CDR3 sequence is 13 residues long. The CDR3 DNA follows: TGTGCCAGTATCGGGGGAGCCACCGGGGAGCTGTTTTTT. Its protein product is CASIGGATGELFF.

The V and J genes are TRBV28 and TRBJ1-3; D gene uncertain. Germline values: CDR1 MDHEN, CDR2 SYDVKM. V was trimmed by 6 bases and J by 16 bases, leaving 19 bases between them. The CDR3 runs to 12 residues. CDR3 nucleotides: TGTGCCAGCAGCCCCTTAGATGGGCGGGTTTATTTT. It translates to CASSPLDGRVYF.

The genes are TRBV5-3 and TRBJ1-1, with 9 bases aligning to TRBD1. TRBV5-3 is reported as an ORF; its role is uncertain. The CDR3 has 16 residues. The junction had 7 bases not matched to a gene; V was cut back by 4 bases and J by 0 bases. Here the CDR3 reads CARSLRDRALNTEAFF. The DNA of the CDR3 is TGTGCCAGAAGCCTTCGGGACAGGGCTTTGAACACTGAAGCTTTCTTT.

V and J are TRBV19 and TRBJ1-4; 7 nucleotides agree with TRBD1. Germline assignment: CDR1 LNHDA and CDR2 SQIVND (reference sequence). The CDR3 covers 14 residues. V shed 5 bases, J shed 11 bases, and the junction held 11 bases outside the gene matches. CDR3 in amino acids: CASSPRTGLRKLFF. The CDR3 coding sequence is TGTGCCAGTAGTCCCCGGACAGGTCTGCGTAAACTGTTTTTT.

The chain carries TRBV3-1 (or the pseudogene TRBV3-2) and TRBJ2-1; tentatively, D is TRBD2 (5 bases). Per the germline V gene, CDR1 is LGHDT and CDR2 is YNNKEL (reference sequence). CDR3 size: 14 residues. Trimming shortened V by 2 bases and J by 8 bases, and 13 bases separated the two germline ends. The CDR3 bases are TGTGCCAGCAGCCAAAGGGAGATTGGGGATGAGCAGTTCTTC. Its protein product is CASSQREIGDEQFF.

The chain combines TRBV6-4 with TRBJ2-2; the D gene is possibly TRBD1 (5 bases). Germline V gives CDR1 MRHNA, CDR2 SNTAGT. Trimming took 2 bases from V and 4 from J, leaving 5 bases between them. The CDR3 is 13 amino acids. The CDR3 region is CASSDRGTGELFF. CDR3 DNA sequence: TGTGCCAGCAGTGACAGGGGCACCGGGGAGCTGTTTTTT.

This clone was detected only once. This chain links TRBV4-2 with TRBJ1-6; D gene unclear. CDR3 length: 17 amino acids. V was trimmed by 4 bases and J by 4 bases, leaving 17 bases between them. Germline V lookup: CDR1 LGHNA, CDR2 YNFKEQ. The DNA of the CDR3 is TGTGCCAGCAGCCCGCGGCTGGCCCGCCAATATAATTCACCCCTCCACTTT. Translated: CASSPRLARQYNSPLHF.

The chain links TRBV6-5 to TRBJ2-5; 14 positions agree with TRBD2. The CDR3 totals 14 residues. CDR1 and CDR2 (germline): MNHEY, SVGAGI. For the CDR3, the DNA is TGTACGACCGGGACTAGCGGGAGTGGGGAGACCCAGTACTTC. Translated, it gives CTTGTSGSGETQYF.

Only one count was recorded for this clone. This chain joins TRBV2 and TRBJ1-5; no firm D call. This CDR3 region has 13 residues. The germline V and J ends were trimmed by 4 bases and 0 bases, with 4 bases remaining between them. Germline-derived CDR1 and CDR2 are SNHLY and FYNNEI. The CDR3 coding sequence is TGTGCCAGCAGTGGGCCTAGCAATCAGCCCCAGCATTTT. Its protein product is CASSGPSNQPQHF.

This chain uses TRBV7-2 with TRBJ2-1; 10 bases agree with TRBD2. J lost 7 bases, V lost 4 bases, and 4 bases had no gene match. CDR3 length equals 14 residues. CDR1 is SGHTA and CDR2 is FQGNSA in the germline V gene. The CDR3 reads CASSSPAGGNEQFF. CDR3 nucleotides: TGTGCCAGCAGCTCCCCAGCGGGAGGGAATGAGCAGTTCTTC.

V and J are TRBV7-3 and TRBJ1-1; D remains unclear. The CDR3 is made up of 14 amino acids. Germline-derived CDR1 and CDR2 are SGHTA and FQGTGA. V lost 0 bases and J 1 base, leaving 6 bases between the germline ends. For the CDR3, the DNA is TGTGCCAGCAGCTTAACCCGACAGAACACTGAAGCTTTCTTT. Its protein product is CASSLTRQNTEAFF.

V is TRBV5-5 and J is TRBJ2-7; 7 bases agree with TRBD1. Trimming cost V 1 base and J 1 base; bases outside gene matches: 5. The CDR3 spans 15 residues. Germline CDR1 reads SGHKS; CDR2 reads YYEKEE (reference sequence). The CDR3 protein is CASSLSPGQSYEQYF. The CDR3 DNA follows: TGTGCCAGCAGCTTGTCTCCGGGACAGTCCTACGAGCAGTACTTC.

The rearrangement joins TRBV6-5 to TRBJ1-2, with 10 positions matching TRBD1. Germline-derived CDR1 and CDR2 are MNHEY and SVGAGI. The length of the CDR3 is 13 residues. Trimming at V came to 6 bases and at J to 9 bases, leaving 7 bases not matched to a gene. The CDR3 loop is CASRIGTGDSYTF. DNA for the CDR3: TGTGCCAGCAGAATAGGGACAGGGGACAGCTACACCTTC.

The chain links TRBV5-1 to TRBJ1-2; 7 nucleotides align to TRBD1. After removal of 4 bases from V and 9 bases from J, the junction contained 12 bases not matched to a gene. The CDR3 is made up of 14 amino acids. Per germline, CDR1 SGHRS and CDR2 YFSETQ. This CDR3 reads CASSGGKGALRYTF. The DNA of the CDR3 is TGCGCCAGCAGCGGGGGGAAGGGGGCTCTCCGCTACACCTTC.

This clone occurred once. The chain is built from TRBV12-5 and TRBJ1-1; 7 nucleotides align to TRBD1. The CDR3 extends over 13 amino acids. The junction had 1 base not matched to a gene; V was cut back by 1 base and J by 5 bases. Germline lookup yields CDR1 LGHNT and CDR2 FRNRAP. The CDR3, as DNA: TGTGCTAGTGGTTTGGCAGGGGGAACTGAAGCTTTCTTT. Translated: CASGLAGGTEAFF. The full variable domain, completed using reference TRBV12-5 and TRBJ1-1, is DARVTQTPRHKVTEMGQEVTMRCQPILGHNTVFWYRQTMMQGLELLAYFRNRAPLDDSGMPKDRFSAEMPDATLATLKIQPSEPRDSAVYFCASGLAGGTEAFFGQGTRLTVV.

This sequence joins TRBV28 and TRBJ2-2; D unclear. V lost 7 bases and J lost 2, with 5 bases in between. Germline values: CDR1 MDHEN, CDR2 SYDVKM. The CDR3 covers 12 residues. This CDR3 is CASNINTGELFF. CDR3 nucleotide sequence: TGTGCCAGCAATATAAACACCGGGGAGCTGTTTTTT.

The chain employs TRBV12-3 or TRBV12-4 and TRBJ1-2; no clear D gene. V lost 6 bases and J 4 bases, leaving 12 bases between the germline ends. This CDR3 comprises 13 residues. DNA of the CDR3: TGTGCCAGCAGACCAACAGATTTCTATGGCTACACCTTC. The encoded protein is CASRPTDFYGYTF.

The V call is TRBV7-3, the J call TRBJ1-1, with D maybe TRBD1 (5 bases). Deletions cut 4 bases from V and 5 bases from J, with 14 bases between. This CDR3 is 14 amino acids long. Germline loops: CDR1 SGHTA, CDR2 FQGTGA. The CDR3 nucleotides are TGTGCCAGCAGCTCCGGATCCGGGGGAACTGAAGCTTTCTTT. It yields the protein CASSSGSGGTEAFF.

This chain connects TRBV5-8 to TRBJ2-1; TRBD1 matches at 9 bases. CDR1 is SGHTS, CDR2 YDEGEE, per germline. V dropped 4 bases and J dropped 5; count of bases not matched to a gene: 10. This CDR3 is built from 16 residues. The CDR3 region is CASSGPGQGGHNEQFF. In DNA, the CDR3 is TGTGCCAGCAGCGGGCCGGGACAGGGAGGCCACAATGAGCAGTTCTTC.